In its sample, the clone carrying this T cell receptor (beta chain) was seen a few times. The data derive from a study of T-cell reconstitution after alpha-beta-depleted transplantation in children. Unique molecular identifiers were incorporated into the prepared TCRbeta library. From the PCR reads, TCRdb called clonotypes with MiXCR, one entry per CDR3 protein. The table records about 610,000 distinct CDR3 sequences, about 10% of them present only once. V was pared by 4 bases and J by 5 bases, with 11 bases between. CDR3 size: 13 residues. Germline V CDR1 and CDR2: SEHNR, FQNEAQ (reference sequence).

The V gene is TRBV7-9, the J gene TRBJ2-5; D ambiguous. Source: PBMCs from the stem cell graft donor, taken from the stem cell graft. The clonotype originates from a human donor who donated a stem cell graft to a child with acute myeloid leukemia. The CDR3 loop reads CASSSWDTETQYF. CDR3 nucleotide sequence: TGTGCCAGCAGCTCTTGGGATACGGAGACCCAGTACTTC.